This TCR beta chain is drawn from a study of T cells in Graves' hyperthyroidism and ophthalmopathy (dated by TCRdb to between 2019 and 2020). In the study overall: Peripheral blood samples were taken at the time of initial diagnosis, prior to any treatment. Prospective prediction of ophthalmopathy was tested in an independent validation cohort consisting of 18 hyperthyroidism patients and approximately 16 patients who later progressed to ophthalmopathy. Once sampling was done, hyperthyroidism patients were given methimazole at a starting dose of 30 mg daily, whereas ophthalmopathy patients were given high-dose intravenous methylprednisolone. TCR V-J signatures able to tell the groups apart were searched for in a discovery cohort of more than 90 patients, of whom approximately 40 had Graves' ophthalmopathy and some 60 had stable Graves' hyperthyroidism. The paper reports TCR Vbeta CDR3 sequencing of approximately 140 peripheral blood samples: around 45 ophthalmopathy, 75 to 80 hyperthyroidism and around 17 progressor patients. Thyroid tissue and blood T-cell repertoires from six Graves' hyperthyroidism patients were also compared in the study. The 100 discovery patients were randomly divided into training and test sets at a 7:3 ratio.

Sequences GTSNPN (CDR1) and SVGIG (CDR2) are obtained from the germline V gene (reference sequence). V lost 0 bases and J lost 8 bases, and the count of bases not matched to a germline gene is 4. The cysteine opens and the phenylalanine closes a CDR3 of 14 amino acids. The entry retains the CDR3 DNA only, 42 bases that are in frame from base 1. The TCR beta CDR3 regions were amplified from the RNA transcripts. The first round of RT-PCR for the TCR CDR3 was performed with the HTBI primer set and the Qiagen OneStep RT-PCR kit. Libraries were constructed in a second round of multiplex PCR, after which size selection and purification were carried out. The libraries were sequenced on an Illumina HiSeq2000 using paired-end 100 bp reads. On the authors' methods: Raw data were processed with SOAPnuke, discarding reads with adapters, uncalled bases, mean Phred below 15, or no exact constant-primer or identifier match. High-quality paired reads were merged using COPE v1.2.5, and each unique nucleotide sequence was defined as a clonotype. Clonotypes were aligned to IMGT TRBV, TRBD and TRBJ reference segments using MiTCR v1.1. The analysis included only V-J combinations with a frequency above 0.0001, which together covered approximately 99% of the repertoires. The TCS score was defined as F50 (clonal expansion) divided by E x V (chaos), with BLOSUM62-based TCRdist calculated between CDR3 peptides within each V-J. Welch's t-statistics and random forest reduced 500 to 550 V-J features to 13, which were used in a naive Bayes classifier (R e1071). TCRdb handled the public reads itself, with Q25 trimming in fastp and clone calling in MiXCR, and kept productive beta chains. Identical CDR3 protein sequences are pooled into one entry, listed with their most common genes and DNA. The V and J calls, along with clone size, are taken from TCRdb and not from the paper's own processing. The sample yields about 270,000 distinct CDR3 sequences; roughly 15% were counted once. The ten most abundant clones make up 30% to 35% of the sample.

The hyperthyroidism patients were between 18 and 65 years old and newly diagnosed, with a disease duration of less than 2 months. Any patient with an uncontrolled infection, another autoimmune disease, pregnancy or lactation was excluded. Clinical symptoms, serum thyroxine and TRAb, thyroid ultrasound, and orbital computed tomography formed the basis for the diagnoses. For progressor patients, blood was drawn at the first diagnosis of hyperthyroidism, before any ophthalmopathy symptoms had appeared. PBMCs were isolated from more than 9 ml of fresh peripheral blood by Ficoll-Paque density gradient centrifugation. Progressor patients were initially diagnosed with Graves' hyperthyroidism and developed ophthalmopathy during follow-up. Total RNA was extracted with Trizol reagent, and quality was checked on an Agilent 2100 Bioanalyzer. This clonotype was counted at least ten times. The specificity of this receptor is unknown. Per-nucleotide qualities are absent, and no much larger clonotype sits a single base away.

The investigation overall reported the following: A 13 V-J signature model separated ophthalmopathy from stable hyperthyroidism, with around 91% sensitivity and roughly 81% specificity in cross-validation and 80%/75% in testing. Sample size was not statistically predetermined, and investigators were not blinded to group allocation. During validation, the model predicted progression to ophthalmopathy a median of about 6.3 months ahead of onset, with approximately 70% sensitivity and 72% to 80% specificity. Blood samples also contained most of the expanded thyroid clonotypes (frequency above 0.001), which suggests that blood repertoires may reflect thyroid immune responses.

The clonotype was recovered from a woman in her forties or fifties with Graves' hyperthyroidism that later progressed to Graves' ophthalmopathy. The sequence joins TRBV30 to TRBJ2-1, with 10 bases in between that match TRBD2. The specimen sequenced was blood. The encoded CDR3 is CAWSVALAGDEQFF. At the DNA level, the sequence is TGTGCCTGGAGTGTGGCCCTAGCGGGAGATGAGCAGTTCTTC.